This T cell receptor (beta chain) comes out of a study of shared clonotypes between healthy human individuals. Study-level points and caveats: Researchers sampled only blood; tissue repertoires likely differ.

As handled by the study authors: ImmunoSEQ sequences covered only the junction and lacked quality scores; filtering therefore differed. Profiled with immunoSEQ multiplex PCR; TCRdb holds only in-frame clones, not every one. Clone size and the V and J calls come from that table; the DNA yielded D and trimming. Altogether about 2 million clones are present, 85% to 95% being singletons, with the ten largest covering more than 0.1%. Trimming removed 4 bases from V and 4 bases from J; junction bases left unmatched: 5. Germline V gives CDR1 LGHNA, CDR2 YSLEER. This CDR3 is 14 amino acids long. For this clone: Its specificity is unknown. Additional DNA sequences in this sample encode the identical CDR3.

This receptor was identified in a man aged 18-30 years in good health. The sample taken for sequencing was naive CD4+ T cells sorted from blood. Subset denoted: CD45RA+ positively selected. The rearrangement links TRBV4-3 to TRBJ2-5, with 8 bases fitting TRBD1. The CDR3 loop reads CASSPGQGGETQYF. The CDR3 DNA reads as TGCGCCAGCAGCCCCGGACAGGGAGGAGAGACCCAGTACTTC.